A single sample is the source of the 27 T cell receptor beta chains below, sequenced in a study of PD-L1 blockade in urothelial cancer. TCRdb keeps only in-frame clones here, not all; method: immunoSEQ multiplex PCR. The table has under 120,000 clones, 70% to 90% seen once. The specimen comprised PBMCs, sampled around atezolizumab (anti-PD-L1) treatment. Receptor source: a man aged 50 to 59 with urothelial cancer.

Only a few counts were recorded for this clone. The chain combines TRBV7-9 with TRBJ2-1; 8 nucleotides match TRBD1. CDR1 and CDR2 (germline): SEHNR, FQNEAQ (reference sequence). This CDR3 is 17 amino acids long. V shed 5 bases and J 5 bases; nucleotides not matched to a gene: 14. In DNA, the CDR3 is TGTGCCAGCAGCCCCACCCCCGGACAGGGACCTCACAATGAGCAGTTCTTC. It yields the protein CASSPTPGQGPHNEQFF. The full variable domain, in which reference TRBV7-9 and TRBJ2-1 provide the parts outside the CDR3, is DTGVSQNPRHKITKRGQNVTFRCDPISEHNRLYWYRQTLGQGPEFLTYFQNEAQLEKSRLLSDRFSAERPKGSFSTLEIQRTEQGDSAMYLCASSPTPGQGPHNEQFFGPGTRLTVL.

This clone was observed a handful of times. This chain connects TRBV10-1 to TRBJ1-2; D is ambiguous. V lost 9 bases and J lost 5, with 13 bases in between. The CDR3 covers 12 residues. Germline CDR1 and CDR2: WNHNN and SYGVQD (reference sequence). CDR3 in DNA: TGCGCCAGACCGCACGAGGAATATGGCTACACCTTC. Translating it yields CARPHEEYGYTF.

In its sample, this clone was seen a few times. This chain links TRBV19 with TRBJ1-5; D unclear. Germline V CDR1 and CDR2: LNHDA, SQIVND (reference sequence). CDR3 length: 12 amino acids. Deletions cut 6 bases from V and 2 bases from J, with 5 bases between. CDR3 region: CASSQGNQPQHF. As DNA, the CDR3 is TGTGCCAGTAGCCAGGGCAATCAGCCCCAGCATTTT.

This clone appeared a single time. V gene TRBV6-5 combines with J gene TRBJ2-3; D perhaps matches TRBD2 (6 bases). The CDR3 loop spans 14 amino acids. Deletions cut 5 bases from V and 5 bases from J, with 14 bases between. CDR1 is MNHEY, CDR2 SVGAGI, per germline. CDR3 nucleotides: TGTGCCAGCAGTCGTAGCGGACGACGAGATACGCAGTATTTT. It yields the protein CASSRSGRRDTQYF.

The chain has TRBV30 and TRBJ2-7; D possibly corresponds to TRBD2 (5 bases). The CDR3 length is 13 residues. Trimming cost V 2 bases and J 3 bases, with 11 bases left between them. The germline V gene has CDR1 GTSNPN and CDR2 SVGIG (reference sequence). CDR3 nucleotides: TGTGCCTGGAGTCGGCAACTAGACTACGAGCAGTACTTC. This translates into CAWSRQLDYEQYF.

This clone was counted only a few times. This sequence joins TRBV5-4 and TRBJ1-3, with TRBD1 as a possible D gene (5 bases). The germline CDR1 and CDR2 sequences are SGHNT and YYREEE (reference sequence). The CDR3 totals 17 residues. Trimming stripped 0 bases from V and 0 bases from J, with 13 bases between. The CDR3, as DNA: TGTGCCAGCAGCTTGGGCCCAGGGCAGAGCTCTGGAAACACCATATATTTT. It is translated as CASSLGPGQSSGNTIYF.

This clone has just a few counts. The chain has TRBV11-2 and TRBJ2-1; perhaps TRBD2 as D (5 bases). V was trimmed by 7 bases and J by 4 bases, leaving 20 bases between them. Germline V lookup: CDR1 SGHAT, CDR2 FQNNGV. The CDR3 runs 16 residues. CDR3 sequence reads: CASTEVAAAHYNEQFF. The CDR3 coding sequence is TGTGCCAGCACCGAAGTAGCAGCGGCCCATTACAATGAGCAGTTCTTC.

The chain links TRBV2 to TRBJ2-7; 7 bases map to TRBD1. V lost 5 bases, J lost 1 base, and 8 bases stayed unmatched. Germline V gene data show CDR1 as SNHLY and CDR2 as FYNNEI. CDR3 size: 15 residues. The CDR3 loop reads CASSTDRVLSYEQYF. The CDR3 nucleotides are TGTGCCAGCAGTACCGACAGGGTTCTATCCTACGAGCAGTACTTC. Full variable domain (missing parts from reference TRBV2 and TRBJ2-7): EPEVTQTPSHQVTQMGQEVILRCVPISNHLYFYWYRQILGQKVEFLVSFYNNEISEKSEIFDDQFSVERPDGSNFTLKIRSTKLEDSAMYFCASSTDRVLSYEQYFGPGTRLTVT.

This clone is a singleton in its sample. In DNA form, the CDR3 reads TGTGCCAGCCGGGACAGCTCTGGAAACACCATATATTTT. Protein product: CASRDSSGNTIYF. The chain links TRBV27 to TRBJ1-3; TRBD1 matches at 7 bases. The CDR3 totals 13 residues. Germline lookup yields CDR1 MNHEY and CDR2 SMNVEV (reference sequence). V dropped 8 bases and J dropped 0; count of bases not matched to a gene: 1.

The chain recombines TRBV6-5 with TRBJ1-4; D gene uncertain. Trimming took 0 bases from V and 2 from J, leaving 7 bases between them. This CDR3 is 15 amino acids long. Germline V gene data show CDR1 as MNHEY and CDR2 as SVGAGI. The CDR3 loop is CASSYSDFTNEKLFF. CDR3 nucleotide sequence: TGTGCCAGCAGTTACTCGGACTTTACTAATGAAAAACTGTTTTTT.

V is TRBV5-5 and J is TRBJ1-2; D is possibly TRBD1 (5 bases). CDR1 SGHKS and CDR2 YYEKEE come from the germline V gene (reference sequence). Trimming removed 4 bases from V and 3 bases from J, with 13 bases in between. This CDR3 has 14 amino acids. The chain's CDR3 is CASSREQGYYGYTF. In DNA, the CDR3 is TGTGCCAGCAGCCGGGAGCAGGGCTACTATGGCTACACCTTC.

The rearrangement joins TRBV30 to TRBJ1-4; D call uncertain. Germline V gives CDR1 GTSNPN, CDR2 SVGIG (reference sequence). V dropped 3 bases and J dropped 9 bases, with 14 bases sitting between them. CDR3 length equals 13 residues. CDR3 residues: CAWRMTNRQKLFF. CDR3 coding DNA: TGTGCCTGGAGGATGACAAATAGGCAAAAACTGTTTTTT.

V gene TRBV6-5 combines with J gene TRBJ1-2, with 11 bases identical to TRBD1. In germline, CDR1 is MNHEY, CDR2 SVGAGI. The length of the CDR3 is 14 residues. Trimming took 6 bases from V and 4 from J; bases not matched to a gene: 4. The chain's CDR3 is CASSRTGGAYGYTF. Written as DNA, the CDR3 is TGTGCCAGCAGCCGGACAGGGGGCGCCTATGGCTACACCTTC.

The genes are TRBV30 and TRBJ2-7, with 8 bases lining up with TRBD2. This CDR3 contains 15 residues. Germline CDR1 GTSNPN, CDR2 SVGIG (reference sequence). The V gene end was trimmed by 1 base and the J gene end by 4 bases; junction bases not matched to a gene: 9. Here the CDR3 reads CAWSGWGSGRYEQYF. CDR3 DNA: TGTGCCTGGAGTGGTTGGGGCAGCGGGAGATACGAGCAGTACTTC.

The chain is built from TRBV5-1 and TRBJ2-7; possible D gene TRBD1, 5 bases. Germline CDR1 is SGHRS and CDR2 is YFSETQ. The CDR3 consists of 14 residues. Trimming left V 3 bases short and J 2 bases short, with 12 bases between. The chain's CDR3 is CASSSGSDPYEQYF. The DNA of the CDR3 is TGCGCCAGCAGCTCAGGGTCCGACCCCTACGAGCAGTACTTC.

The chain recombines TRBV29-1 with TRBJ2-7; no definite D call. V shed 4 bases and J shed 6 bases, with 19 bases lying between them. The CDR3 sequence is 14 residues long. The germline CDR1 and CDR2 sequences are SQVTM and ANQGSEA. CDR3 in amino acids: CSVVLYSSLREQYF. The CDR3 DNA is TGCAGCGTTGTCCTCTATTCATCACTCCGCGAGCAGTACTTC.

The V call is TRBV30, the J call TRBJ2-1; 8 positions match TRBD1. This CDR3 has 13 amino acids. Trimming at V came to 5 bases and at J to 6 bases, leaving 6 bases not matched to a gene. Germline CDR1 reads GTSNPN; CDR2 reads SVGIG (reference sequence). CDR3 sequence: CAWLRQGTNEQFF. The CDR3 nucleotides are TGTGCCTGGTTAAGACAGGGGACCAATGAGCAGTTCTTC.

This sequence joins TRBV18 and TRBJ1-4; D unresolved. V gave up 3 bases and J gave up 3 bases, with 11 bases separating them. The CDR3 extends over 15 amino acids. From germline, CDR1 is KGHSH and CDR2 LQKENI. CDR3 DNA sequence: TGTGCCAGCTCACCCAACGACATCTCTAATGAAAAACTGTTTTTT. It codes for CASSPNDISNEKLFF.

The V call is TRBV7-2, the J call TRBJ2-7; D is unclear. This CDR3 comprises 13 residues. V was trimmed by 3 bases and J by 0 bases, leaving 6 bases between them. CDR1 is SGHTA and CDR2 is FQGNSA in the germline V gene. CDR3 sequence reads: CASSFSSSYEQYF. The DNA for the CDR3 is TGTGCCAGCAGCTTCTCGAGCTCCTACGAGCAGTACTTC.

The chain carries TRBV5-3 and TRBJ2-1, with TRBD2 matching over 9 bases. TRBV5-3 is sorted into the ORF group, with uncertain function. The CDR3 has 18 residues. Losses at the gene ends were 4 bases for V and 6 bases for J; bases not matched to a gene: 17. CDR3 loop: CARSRDEAGGGRTNEQFF. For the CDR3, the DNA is TGTGCCAGAAGCAGGGATGAAGCGGGAGGAGGGAGGACCAATGAGCAGTTCTTC.

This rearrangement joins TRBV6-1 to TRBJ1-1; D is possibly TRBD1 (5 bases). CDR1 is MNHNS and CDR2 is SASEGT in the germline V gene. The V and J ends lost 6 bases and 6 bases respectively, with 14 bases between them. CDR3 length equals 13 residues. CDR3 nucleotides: TGTGCCAGCAGAACGACAGTTGGGTCTGAAGCTTTCTTT. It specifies CASRTTVGSEAFF.

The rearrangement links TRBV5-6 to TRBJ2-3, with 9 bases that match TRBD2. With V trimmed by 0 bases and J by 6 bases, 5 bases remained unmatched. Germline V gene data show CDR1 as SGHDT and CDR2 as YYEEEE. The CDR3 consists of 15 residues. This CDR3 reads CASSLGGRAGDTQYF. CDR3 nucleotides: TGTGCCAGCAGCTTGGGCGGGAGGGCCGGGGATACGCAGTATTTT. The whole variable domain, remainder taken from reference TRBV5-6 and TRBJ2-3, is DAGVTQSPTHLIKTRGQQVTLRCSPKSGHDTVSWYQQALGQGPQFIFQYYEEEERQRGNFPDRFSGHQFPNYSSELNVNALLLGDSALYLCASSLGGRAGDTQYFGPGTRLTVL.

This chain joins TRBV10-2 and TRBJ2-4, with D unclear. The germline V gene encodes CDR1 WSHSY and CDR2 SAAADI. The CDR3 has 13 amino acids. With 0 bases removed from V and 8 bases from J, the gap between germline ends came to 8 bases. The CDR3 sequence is CASSESRLHIQYF. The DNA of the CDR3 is TGCGCCAGCAGTGAGTCGAGACTTCACATTCAGTACTTC.

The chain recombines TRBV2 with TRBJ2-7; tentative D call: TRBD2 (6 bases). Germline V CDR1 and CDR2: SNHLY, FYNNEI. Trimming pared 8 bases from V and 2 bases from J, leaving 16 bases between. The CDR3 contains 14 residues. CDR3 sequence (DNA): TGTGCCAGCCTTCTAGCGCGGTCGGCCTACGAGCAGTACTTC. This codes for CASLLARSAYEQYF.

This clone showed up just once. CDR3 loop: CASSPGAGDQETQYF. CDR3 coding DNA: TGCGCCAGCAGCCCCGGTGCGGGAGACCAAGAGACCCAGTACTTC. This chain connects TRBV5-1 to TRBJ2-5; 7 bases fit TRBD2. Germline lookup yields CDR1 SGHRS and CDR2 YFSETQ. The ends lost 4 bases at V and 0 bases at J; junction bases unmatched: 6. This CDR3 has 15 residues.

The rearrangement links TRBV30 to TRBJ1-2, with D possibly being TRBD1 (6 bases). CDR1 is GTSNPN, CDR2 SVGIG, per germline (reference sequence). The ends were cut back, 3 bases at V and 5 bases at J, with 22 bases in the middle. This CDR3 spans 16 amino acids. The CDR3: CAWSRQDGGSRYGYTF. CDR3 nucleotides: TGTGCCTGGAGCCGACAGGATGGGGGATCTCGGTATGGCTACACCTTC.

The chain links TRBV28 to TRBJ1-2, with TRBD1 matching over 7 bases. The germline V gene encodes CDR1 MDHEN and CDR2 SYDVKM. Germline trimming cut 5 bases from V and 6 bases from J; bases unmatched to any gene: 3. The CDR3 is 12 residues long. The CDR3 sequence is CASSARGNGYTF. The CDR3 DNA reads TGTGCCAGCAGTGCCAGGGGGAATGGCTACACCTTC.